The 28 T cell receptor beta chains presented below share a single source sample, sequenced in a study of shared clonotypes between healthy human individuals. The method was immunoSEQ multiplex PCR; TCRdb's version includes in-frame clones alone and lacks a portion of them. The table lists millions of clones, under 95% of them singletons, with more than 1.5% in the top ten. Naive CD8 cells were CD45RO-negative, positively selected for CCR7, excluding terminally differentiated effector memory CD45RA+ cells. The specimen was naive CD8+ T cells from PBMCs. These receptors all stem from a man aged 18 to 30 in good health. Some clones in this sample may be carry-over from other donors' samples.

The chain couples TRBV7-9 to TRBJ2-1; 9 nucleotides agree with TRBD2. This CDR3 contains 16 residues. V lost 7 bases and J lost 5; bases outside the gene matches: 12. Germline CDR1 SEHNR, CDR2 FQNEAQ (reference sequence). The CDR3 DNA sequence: TGTGCCAGCACCCTAAACCCAGCGGGAGGCCACAATGAGCAGTTCTTC. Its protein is CASTLNPAGGHNEQFF. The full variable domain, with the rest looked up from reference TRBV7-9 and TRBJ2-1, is DTGVSQNPRHKITKRGQNVTFRCDPISEHNRLYWYRQTLGQGPEFLTYFQNEAQLEKSRLLSDRFSAERPKGSFSTLEIQRTEQGDSAMYLCASTLNPAGGHNEQFFGPGTRLTVL.

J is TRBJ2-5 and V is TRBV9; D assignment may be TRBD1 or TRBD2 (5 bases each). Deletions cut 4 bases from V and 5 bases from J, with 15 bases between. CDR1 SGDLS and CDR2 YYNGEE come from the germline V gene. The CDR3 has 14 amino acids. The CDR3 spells CASSPQRGLETQYF. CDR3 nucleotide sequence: TGTGCCAGCAGCCCGCAACGGGGCTTGGAGACCCAGTACTTC.

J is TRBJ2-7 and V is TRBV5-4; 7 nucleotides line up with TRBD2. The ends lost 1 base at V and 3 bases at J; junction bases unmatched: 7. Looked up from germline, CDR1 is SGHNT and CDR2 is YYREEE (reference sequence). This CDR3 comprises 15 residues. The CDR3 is CASSLRRESHYEQYF. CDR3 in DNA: TGTGCCAGCAGCTTGAGGCGGGAGTCCCACTACGAGCAGTACTTC.

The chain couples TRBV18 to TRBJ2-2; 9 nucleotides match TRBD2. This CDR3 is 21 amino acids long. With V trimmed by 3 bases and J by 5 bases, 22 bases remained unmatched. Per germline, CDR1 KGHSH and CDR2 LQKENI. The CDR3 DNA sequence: TGTGCCAGCTCACCTCTTGGATCGATCCTCACAAGCGGGAGGTATACCGGGGAGCTGTTTTTT. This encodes CASSPLGSILTSGRYTGELFF.

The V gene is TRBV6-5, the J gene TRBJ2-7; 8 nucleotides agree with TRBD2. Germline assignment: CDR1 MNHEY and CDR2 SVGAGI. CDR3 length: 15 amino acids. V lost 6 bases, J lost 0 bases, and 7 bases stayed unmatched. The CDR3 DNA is TGTGCCAGCAGCTTTAGCGGGGAGAGCTCCTACGAGCAGTACTTC. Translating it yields CASSFSGESSYEQYF.

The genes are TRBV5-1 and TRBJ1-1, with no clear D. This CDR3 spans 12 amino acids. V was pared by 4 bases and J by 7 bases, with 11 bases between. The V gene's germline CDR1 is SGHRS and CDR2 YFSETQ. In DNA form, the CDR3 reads TGCGCCAGCAGCCCGGGGATTCATGAAGCTTTCTTT. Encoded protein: CASSPGIHEAFF.

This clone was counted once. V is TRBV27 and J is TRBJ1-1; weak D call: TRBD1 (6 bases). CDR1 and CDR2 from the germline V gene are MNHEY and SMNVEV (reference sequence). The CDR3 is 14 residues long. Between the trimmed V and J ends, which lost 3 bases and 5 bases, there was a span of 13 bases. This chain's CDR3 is CASSFSQGLTEAFF. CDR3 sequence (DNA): TGTGCCAGCAGTTTTTCACAGGGTTTGACTGAAGCTTTCTTT.

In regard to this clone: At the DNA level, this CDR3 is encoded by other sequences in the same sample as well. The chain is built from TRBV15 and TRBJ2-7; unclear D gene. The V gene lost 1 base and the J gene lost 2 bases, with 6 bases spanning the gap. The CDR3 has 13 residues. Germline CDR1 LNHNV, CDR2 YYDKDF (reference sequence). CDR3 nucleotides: TGTGCCACCAGCAGAGCGGAAACCTACGAGCAGTACTTC. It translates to CATSRAETYEQYF. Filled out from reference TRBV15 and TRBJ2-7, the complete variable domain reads DAMVIQNPRYQVTQFGKPVTLSCSQTLNHNVMYWYQQKSSQAPKLLFHYYDKDFNNEADTPDNFQSRRPNTSFCFLDIRSPGLGDTAMYLCATSRAETYEQYFGPGTRLTVT.

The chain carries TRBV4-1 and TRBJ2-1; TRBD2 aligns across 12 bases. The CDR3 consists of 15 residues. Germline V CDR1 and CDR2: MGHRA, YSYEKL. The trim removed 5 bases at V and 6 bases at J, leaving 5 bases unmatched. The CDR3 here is CASSSLAGGINEQFF. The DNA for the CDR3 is TGCGCCAGCAGCTCACTAGCGGGAGGCATCAATGAGCAGTTCTTC.

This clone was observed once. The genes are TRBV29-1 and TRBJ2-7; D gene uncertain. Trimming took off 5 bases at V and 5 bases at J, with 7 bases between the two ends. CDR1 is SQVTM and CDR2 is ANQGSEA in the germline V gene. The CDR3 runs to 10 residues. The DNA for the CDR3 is TGCAGCGTTCACACGGACGAGCAGTACTTC. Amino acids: CSVHTDEQYF.

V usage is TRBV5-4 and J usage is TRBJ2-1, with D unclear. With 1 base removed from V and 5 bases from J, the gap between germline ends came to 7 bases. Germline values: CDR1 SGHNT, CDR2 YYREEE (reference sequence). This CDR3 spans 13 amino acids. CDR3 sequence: CASSLFRDNEQFF. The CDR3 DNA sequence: TGTGCCAGCAGCTTGTTTAGGGACAATGAGCAGTTCTTC.

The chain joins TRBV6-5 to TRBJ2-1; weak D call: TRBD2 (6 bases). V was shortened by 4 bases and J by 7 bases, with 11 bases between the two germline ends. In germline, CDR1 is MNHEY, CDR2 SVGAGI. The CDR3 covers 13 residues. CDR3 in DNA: TGTGCCAGCAGTTGGAATGGGGGGAATGAGCAGTTCTTC. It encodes CASSWNGGNEQFF.

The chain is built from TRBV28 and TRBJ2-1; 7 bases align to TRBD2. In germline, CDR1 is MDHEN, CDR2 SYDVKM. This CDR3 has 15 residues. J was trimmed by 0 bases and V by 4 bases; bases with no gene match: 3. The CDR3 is CASSSSSGSYNEQFF. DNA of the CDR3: TGTGCCAGCAGTTCATCTAGCGGCTCCTACAATGAGCAGTTCTTC.

The CDR3 protein is CASSVRLAGDTGELFF. CDR3 DNA: TGTGCCAGCAGCGTAAGGCTAGCGGGAGACACCGGGGAGCTGTTTTTT. The chain has TRBV9 and TRBJ2-2; TRBD2 agrees at 10 bases. The germline V gene encodes CDR1 SGDLS and CDR2 YYNGEE. The CDR3 spans 16 residues. J lost 3 bases, V lost 1 base, and 3 bases had no gene match.

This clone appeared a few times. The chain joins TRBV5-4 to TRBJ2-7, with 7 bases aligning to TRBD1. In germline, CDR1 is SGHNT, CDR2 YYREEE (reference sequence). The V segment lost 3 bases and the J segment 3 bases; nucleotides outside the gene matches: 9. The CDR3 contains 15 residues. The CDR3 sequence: CASSSAGTARYEQYF. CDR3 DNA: TGTGCCAGCAGCTCAGCCGGGACAGCTCGCTACGAGCAGTACTTC.

This chain's CDR3 is CASSSTPFGETQYF. DNA for the CDR3: TGTGCCAGCAGCTCAACCCCCTTCGGGGAGACCCAGTACTTC. The genes are TRBV7-9 and TRBJ2-5, with D hard to call. The CDR3 covers 14 residues. V was clipped by 4 bases and J by 5 bases, with 14 bases between them. Germline CDR1 is SEHNR and CDR2 is FQNEAQ (reference sequence).

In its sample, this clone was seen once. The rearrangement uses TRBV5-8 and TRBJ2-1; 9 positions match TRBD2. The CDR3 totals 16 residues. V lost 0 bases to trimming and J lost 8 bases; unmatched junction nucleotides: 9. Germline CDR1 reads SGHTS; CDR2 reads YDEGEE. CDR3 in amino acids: CASSLGVREGLYEQFF. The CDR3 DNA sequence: TGTGCCAGCAGCTTGGGTGTGCGGGAGGGCCTTTATGAGCAGTTCTTC. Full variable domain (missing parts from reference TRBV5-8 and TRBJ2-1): EAGVTQSPTHLIKTRGQQATLRCSPISGHTSVYWYQQALGLGLQFLLWYDEGEERNRGNFPPRFSGRQFPNYSSELNVNALELEDSALYLCASSLGVREGLYEQFFGPGTRLTVL.

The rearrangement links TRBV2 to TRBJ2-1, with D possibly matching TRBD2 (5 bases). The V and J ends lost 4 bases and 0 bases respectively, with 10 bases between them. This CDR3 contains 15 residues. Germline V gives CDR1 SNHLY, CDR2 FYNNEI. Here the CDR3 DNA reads TGTGCCAGCAGTGCGACGGGGATCTCCTACAATGAGCAGTTCTTC. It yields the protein CASSATGISYNEQFF.

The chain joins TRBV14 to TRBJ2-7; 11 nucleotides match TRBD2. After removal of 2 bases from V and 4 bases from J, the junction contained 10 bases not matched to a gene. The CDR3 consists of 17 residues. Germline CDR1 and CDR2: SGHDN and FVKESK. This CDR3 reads CASSQSRTSGFLYEQYF. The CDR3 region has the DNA TGTGCCAGCAGCCAATCGAGGACTAGCGGGTTTCTTTACGAGCAGTACTTC.

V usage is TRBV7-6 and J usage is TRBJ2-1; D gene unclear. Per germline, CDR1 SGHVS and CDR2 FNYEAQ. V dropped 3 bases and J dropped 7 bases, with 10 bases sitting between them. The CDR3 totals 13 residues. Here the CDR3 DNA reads TGTGCCAGCAGCTTCGCTAGTAGGAATGAGCAGTTCTTC. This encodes CASSFASRNEQFF.

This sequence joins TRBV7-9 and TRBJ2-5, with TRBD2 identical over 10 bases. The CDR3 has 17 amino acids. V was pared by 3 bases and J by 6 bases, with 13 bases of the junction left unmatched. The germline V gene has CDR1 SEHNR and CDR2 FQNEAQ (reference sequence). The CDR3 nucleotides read TGTGCCAGCAGCTTCTTCCTAGCGGGAGTAGGTGGGCAGACCCAGTACTTC. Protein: CASSFFLAGVGGQTQYF.

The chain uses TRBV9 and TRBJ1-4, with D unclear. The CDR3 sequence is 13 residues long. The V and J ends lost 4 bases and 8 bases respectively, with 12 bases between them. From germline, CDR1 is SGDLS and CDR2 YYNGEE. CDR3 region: CASSPRVAEKLFF. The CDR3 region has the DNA TGTGCCAGCAGCCCCCGGGTGGCAGAAAAACTGTTTTTT. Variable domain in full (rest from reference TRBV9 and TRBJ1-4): DSGVTQTPKHLITATGQRVTLRCSPRSGDLSVYWYQQSLDQGLQFLIQYYNGEERAKGNILERFSAQQFPDLHSELNLSSLELGDSALYFCASSPRVAEKLFFGSGTQLSVL.

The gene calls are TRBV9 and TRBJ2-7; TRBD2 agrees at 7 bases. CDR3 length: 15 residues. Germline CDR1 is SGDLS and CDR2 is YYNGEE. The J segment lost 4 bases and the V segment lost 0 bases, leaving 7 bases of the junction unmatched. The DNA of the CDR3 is TGTGCCAGCAGCGTAGGTCCTAGCGGAGAGTACGAGCAGTACTTC. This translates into CASSVGPSGEYEQYF.

CDR3 amino acids: CASTGLAGGPGTGELFF. The CDR3 DNA follows: TGTGCCAGCACGGGACTAGCGGGAGGGCCGGGGACCGGGGAGCTGTTTTTT. V usage is TRBV2 and J usage is TRBJ2-2; 16 bases fit TRBD2. Germline CDR1 is SNHLY and CDR2 is FYNNEI. The V segment lost 7 bases and the J segment 5 bases; nucleotides outside the gene matches: 7. The CDR3 is made up of 17 amino acids.

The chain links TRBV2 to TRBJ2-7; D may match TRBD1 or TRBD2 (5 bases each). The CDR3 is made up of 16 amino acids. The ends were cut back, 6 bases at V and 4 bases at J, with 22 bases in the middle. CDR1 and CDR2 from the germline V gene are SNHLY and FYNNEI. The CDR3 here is CASRATGTLKRYEQYF. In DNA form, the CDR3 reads TGTGCCAGCAGGGCTACCGGGACCTTGAAGAGATACGAGCAGTACTTC. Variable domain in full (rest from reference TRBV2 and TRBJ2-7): EPEVTQTPSHQVTQMGQEVILRCVPISNHLYFYWYRQILGQKVEFLVSFYNNEISEKSEIFDDQFSVERPDGSNFTLKIRSTKLEDSAMYFCASRATGTLKRYEQYFGPGTRLTVT.

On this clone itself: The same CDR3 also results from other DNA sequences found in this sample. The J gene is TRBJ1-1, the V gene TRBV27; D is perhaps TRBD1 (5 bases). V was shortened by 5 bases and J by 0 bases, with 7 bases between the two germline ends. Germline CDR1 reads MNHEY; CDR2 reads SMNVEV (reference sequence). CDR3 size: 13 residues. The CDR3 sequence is CASSPGLNTEAFF. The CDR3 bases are TGTGCCAGCAGTCCAGGGCTGAACACTGAAGCTTTCTTT.

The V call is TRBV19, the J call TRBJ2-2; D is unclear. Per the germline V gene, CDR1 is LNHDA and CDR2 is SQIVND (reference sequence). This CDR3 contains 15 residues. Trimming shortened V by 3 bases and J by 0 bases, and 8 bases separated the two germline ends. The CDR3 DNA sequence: TGTGCCAGTAGTATGTATCGGACGAACACCGGGGAGCTGTTTTTT. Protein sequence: CASSMYRTNTGELFF.

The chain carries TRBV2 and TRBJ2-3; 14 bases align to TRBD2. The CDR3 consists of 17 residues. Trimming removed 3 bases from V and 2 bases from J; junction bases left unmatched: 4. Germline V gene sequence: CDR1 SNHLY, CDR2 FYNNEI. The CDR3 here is CASSEGLAGDFTDTQYF. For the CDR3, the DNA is TGTGCCAGCAGTGAGGGACTAGCGGGAGACTTCACAGATACGCAGTATTTT. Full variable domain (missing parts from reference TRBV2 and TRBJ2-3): EPEVTQTPSHQVTQMGQEVILRCVPISNHLYFYWYRQILGQKVEFLVSFYNNEISEKSEIFDDQFSVERPDGSNFTLKIRSTKLEDSAMYFCASSEGLAGDFTDTQYFGPGTRLTVL.